This T cell receptor (beta chain) appears in the sequencing data of a study of T cell responses to AZD1222 COVID-19 vaccine (dated by TCRdb to the early 2020s). The study in broad terms: AZD1222 recipients with second doses at about 4 weeks or about 12 weeks were pooled, because spike-specific TCR depth and breadth did not differ between schedules. Trial participants were enrolled by age into 18-55, 56-69 and 70-plus year subgroups, with approximately 150, 28 and 58 TCR-sequenced participants respectively. A total of more than 230 trial participants underwent TCR sequencing, of whom 200 to 220 had received two doses of AZD1222 and 26 had received two doses of the MenACWY control vaccine. Results and caveats for the whole study, not just this receptor: Conclusions about previously exposed vaccinees are limited because only 6 or 7 AZD1222 recipients were SARS-CoV-2 seropositive at baseline. CD4 TCRs associated with the vaccine covered the entire spike protein, and the dominant responses were in regions 160-218 and 743-854. The 56-69-year group was small, and its depth increase did not reach significance, likely because of low power. Reportedly, close to half of the unique spike-specific TCRs recognized epitopes lying outside the regions that are mutated in the B.1.351 and B.1.1.7 variants. After two AZD1222 doses, spike-specific TCR breadth and depth were significantly higher than at day 0 and than in MenACWY recipients. Because no samples from the day 14 peak response were available, repertoires could be characterized only after the peak T cell response. Participants were mostly white British, with more females than males. The authors suggested clonal diversity may have been underestimated.

What this sample's time point label stands for: baseline before first vaccination. Vaccinee samples came from UK trials COV001 and COV002, including a single-blind randomized controlled phase 2/3 trial of AZD1222 (ChAdOx1 nCoV-19) in healthy adults. Trial participant PBMC samples were collected at day 0 and day 28 after the second dose for TCRbeta chain sequencing. Comments on this clone: Its cognate antigen has yet to be identified. Qualities for individual bases were not recorded, and no much larger clone is one base off.

The CDR3 regions of human TCRbeta chains were analyzed by immunosequencing. As for the original processing: Repertoire TCRs were checked for matches against a reference library of SARS-CoV-2-specific TCRs that had been generated using the MIRA antigen-specificity platform. Breadth meant the fraction of unique TCRs that were SARS-CoV-2-associated, whereas depth meant the fraction of total T cells that were SARS-CoV-2-associated. Using the MIRA data, every spike-specific TCR was mapped to the spike region that the TCR reacted to and assigned to either a CD4 or a CD8 class. Log10-transformed breadth and depth values were compared by one-way ANOVA with Sidak's multiple comparisons tests. As stored in TCRdb, this immuneACCESS dataset retains in-frame rearrangements with V and J assigned. A fraction of the clones does not appear; measured against another copy, unresolved V genes explain less than half of the discrepancy, and the remainder lacks a known reason. The DNA gave D and trimming, while V, J and clone size come from that table. Here the sample has over 150,000 clones; 85% to 95% occur a single time. The ten largest make up about 10% of the sample.

The source was peripheral blood, collected on day 0 of AZD1222 vaccination. The source is an adult in good health.

The nucleotide sequence reads as follows: TGTGCCAGCAGCGTTCACAGGGCGGGCGGGGAGCTGTTTTTT. Its protein product is CASSVHRAGGELFF. The rearrangement joined TRBV9 to TRBJ2-2; TRBD1 is possibly the D segment (6 matching bases). From the cysteine up to the phenylalanine, the CDR3 has a length of 14 residues. Left in the record is the CDR3 DNA by itself, 42 bases read in frame from the first base. V is cut by 2 bases and J by 7 bases, and the space between the germline ends is 12 bases. The germline V gene provides CDR1 SGDLS and CDR2 YYNGEE.